This entry is about one T cell receptor (beta chain). Its specific antigen is unknown. There are no base qualities to consult, and no much larger clone falls within one base. Reading the germline V gene (reference sequence) gives CDR1 SGHNT and CDR2 YYREEE. The CDR3 measures 14 amino acids from cysteine to phenylalanine. Only the CDR3 portion is preserved as DNA: 42 bases, with reading frame beginning at the first base. V lost 4 bases and J lost 2 bases, and the count of bases not matched to a germline gene is 3. Each collaborating institution followed its own protocols to collect whole blood in K2EDTA tubes. Collaborator samples were shipped for TCRbeta analysis as frozen whole blood, isolated PBMCs, or DNA extracted from either sample type. These data come from a study of blood T cell repertoires in COVID-19 (dated by TCRdb to about 2020). Regarding the research as a whole: Collaborator samples came from the United States, Italy and Spain and covered acute and convalescent phases of COVID-19. The prospective study material was composed of cDNA or gDNA derived from T cells, B-cell-depleted T cells, or PBMCs. The dataset comprised deeply sampled blood TCRbeta repertoires from subjects exposed to, actively infected with, or recovered from COVID-19. A freely available public database, intended as a resource for researchers studying the immune response to SARS-CoV-2, is where the repertoires were released. Samples came from the ongoing ImmuneRACE study (first 160 participants) plus 1,254 subjects from 6 global collaborators. The sample metadata nearly always contained a de-identified subject ID, COVID-19 status, age in years and sex. Where available, HLA class I and class II types were taken from metadata supplied by the sample provider and were not determined by assay-based typing.

TCRbeta CDR3 regions were amplified from genomic DNA by means of the immunoSEQ Assay, a bias-controlled multiplex PCR. The published analysis was carried out like this. The number of nucleated cells in each sample was estimated by amplification of reference gene primers within the assay. To quantify the absolute abundance of each unique TCRbeta CDR3 rearrangement, sequence reads were collapsed and filtered. For each sample, productive Simpson clonality was calculated by taking the square root of Simpson's diversity index across productive rearrangements. TCRdb provides this immuneACCESS table in a form limited to in-frame rearrangements. Some clones are lacking; in checked studies, under half of them reflect an unresolved V gene, and why the rest are absent is not known. The V and J calls and the clone size are those of that table, but D and trimming were determined from the DNA. This sample holds about 210,000 clones; approximately 89% were observed only once. The top ten constitute about 4.8% of the sample.

Results and caveats for the whole study, not just this receptor: The quantity of clinical and demographic metadata differed by source and by participant and was supplied without curation.

This TCR came from a woman aged 40 to 50 with acute or convalescent COVID-19. Sequencing used peripheral blood. The chain couples TRBV5-4 to TRBJ1-3, with 7 bases aligning to TRBD1. The DNA sequence is given as TGTGCCAGCAGCACCAGGGGGACTGGAAACACCATATATTTT. Translation gives CASSTRGTGNTIYF.